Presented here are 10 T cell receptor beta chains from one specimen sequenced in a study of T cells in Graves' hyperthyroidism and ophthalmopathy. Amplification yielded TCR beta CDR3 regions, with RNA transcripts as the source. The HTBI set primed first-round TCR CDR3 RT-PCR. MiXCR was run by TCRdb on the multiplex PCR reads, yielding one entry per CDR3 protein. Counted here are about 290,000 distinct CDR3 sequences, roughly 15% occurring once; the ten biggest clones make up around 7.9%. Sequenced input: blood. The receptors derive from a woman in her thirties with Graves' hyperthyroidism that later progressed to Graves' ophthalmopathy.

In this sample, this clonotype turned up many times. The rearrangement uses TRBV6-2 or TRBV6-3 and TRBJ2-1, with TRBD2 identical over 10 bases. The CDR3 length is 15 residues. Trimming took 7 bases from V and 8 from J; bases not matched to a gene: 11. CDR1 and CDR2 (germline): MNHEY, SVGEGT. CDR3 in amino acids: CASTPPTSGIDEQFF. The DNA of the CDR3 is TGTGCCAGCACCCCCCCCACTAGCGGGATCGATGAGCAGTTCTTC.

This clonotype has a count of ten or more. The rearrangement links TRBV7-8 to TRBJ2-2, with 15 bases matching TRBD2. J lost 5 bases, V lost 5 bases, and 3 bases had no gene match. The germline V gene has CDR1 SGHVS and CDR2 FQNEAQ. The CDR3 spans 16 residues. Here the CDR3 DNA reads TGTGCCAGCAGCCTCGGACTAGCGGGAGGGACCGGGGAGCTGTTTTTT. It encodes CASSLGLAGGTGELFF. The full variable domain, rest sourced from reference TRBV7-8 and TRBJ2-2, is GAGVSQSPRYKVAKRGQDVALRCDPISGHVSLFWYQQALGQGPEFLTYFQNEAQLDKSGLPSDRFFAERPEGSVSTLKIQRTQQEDSAVYLCASSLGLAGGTGELFFGEGSRLTVL.

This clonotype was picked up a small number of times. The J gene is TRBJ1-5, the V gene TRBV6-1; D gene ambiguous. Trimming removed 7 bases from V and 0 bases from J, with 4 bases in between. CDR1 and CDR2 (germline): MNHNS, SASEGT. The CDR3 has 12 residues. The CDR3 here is CASMYSNQPQHF. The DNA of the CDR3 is TGTGCCAGCATGTATAGCAATCAGCCCCAGCATTTT.

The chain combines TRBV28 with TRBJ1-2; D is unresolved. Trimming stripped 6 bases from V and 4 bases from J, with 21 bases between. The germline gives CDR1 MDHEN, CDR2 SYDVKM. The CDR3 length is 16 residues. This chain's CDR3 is CASSPPYLAKSYGYTF. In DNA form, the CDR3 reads TGTGCCAGCAGCCCTCCTTACCTAGCGAAGTCCTATGGCTACACCTTC.

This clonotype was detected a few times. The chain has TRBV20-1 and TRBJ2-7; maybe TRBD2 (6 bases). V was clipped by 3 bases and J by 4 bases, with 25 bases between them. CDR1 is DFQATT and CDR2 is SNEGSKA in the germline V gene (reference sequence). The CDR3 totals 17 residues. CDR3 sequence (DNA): TGCAGTGCTAGGGATAGGGAGCGGGTGGGGTTTTGGTACGAGCAGTACTTC. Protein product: CSARDRERVGFWYEQYF.

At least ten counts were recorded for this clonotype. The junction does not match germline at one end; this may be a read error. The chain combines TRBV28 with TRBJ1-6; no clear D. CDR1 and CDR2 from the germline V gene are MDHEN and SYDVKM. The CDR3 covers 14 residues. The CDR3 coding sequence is TGTGCCAGCAATTTAGCCAAAATCTCTTCACCCCTCCACTTT. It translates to CASNLAKISSPLHF.

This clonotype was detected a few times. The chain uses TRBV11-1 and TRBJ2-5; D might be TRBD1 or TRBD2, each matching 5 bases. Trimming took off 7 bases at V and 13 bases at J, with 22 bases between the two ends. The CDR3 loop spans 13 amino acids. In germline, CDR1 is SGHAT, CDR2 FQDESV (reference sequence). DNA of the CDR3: TGTGCCAGCAATTCAGGGAGAGCGCCGTTGGTGTACTTC. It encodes CASNSGRAPLVYF.

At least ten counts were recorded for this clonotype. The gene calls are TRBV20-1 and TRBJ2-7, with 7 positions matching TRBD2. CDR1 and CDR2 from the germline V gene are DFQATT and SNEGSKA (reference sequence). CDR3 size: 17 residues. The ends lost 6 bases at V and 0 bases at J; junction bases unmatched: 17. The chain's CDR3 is CSAGGVAGPLSSYEQYF. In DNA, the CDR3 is TGCAGTGCCGGAGGGGTAGCGGGTCCTCTTAGCTCCTACGAGCAGTACTTC.

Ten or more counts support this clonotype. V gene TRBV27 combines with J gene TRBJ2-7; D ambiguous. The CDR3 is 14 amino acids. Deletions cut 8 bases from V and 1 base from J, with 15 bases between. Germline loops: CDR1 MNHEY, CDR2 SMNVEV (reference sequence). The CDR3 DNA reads TGTGCCAGCGGGGATGGATGGGGATCCTACGAGCAGTACTTC. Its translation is CASGDGWGSYEQYF.

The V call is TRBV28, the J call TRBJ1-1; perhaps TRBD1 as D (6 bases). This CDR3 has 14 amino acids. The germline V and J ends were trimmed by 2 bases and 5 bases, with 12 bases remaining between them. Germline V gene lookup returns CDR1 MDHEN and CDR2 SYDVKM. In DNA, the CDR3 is TGTGCCAGCAGTTTAAGGGGGGAACTTACTGAAGCTTTCTTT. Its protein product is CASSLRGELTEAFF.